A single T cell receptor beta chain is shown here with its context. Its antigen is currently unknown. TCRdb processed the 5' RACE reads anew with MiXCR; each CDR3 protein has one entry. The sample lists 500,000 to 650,000 distinct CDR3 sequences; 10% to 15% were seen once. Trimming pared 6 bases from V and 7 bases from J, leaving 11 bases between. The CDR3 covers 12 residues. These data originate in a study of T cells after yellow fever vaccination. Turning to the study itself: The authors prepared low-cell-number fractions using SMART-Seq v4 Ultra Low Input. Study outcomes and limitations: Among primary-vaccination clones, most reappeared after the booster, at about 95% for CD4 and approximately 88% for CD8.

The material was PBMCs, obtained on the day of the yellow fever booster vaccination. V and J are TRBV12-3 or TRBV12-4 and TRBJ2-3; D uncertain. The sequence came from a young man who received the YFV17D yellow fever vaccine. The DNA of the CDR3 is TGTGCCAGCAGCTCCGGACGTTATACGCAGTATTTT. Translation: CASSSGRYTQYF.